What follows describes a single T cell receptor beta chain. The data stem from a study of blood T cell repertoires in COVID-19. Across the whole study: Researchers got acute and convalescent COVID-19 samples from the United States, Italy and Spain. The analysed material was cDNA or gDNA that came from T cells, B-cell-depleted T cells, or PBMCs.

It was during active infection that Seattle patients were enrolled and then longitudinally followed. Authors' analysis steps: Amplification of reference gene primers provided the estimated nucleated cell counts. Method: immunoSEQ multiplex PCR; TCRdb's copy keeps in-frame clones and lacks some. V and J calls and clone size are given by that table; D and trimming were obtained from the DNA. The profile shows roughly 240,000 clones, 75% to 85% of them singletons. The CDR3 is made up of 15 amino acids. Trimming pared 3 bases from V and 2 bases from J, leaving 10 bases between. Germline assignment: CDR1 MDHEN and CDR2 SYDVKM.

Sequenced material: peripheral blood. The chain combines TRBV28 with TRBJ1-4; tentatively, D is TRBD1 (6 bases). This TCR derives from a man aged 45-60 years with COVID-19, enrolled during active disease. CDR3 sequence: CASSFWGGTNEKLFF. The DNA for the CDR3 is TGTGCCAGCAGTTTTTGGGGGGGCACTAATGAAAAACTGTTTTTT.